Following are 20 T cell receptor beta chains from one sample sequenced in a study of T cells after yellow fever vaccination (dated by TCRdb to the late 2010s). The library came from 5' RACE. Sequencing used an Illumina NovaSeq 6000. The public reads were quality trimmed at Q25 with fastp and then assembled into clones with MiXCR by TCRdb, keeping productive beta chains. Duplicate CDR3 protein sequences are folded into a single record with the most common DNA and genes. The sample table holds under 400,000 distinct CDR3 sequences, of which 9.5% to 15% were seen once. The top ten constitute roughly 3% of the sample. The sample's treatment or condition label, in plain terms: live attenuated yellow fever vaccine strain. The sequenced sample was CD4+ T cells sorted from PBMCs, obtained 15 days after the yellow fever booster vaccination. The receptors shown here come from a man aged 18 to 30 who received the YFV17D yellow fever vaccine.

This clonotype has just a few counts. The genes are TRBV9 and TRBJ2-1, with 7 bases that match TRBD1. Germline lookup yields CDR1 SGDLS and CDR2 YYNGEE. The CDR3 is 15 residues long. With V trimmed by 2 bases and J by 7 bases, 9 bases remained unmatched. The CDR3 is CASSVSPGTENEQFF. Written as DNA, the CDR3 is TGTGCCAGCAGCGTCTCCCCCGGGACAGAGAATGAGCAGTTCTTC.

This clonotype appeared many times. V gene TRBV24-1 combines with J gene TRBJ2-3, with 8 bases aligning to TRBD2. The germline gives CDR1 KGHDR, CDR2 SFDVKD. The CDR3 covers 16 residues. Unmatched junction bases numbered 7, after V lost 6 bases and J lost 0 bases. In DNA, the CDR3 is TGTGCCACCAGTCCCGGGACTAGGGGTAGCACAGATACGCAGTATTTT. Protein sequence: CATSPGTRGSTDTQYF.

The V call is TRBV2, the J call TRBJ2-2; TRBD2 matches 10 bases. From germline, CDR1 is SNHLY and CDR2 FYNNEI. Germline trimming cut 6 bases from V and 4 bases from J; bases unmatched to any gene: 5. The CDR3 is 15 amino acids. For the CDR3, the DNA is TGTGCCAGCAGAAGAGGACTAGCGGCCACCGGGGAGCTGTTTTTT. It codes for CASRRGLAATGELFF.

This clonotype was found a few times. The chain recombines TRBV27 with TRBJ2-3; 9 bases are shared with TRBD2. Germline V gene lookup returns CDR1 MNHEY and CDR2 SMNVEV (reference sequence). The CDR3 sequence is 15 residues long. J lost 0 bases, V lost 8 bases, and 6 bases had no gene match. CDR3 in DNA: TGTGCCAGCGGGGGACTAGCTATTAGCACAGATACGCAGTATTTT. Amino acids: CASGGLAISTDTQYF.

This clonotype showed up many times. The CDR3 spells CASSQSHSGRGTEAFF. CDR3 in DNA: TGTGCCAGCAGCCAATCCCATTCAGGGAGGGGCACTGAAGCTTTCTTT. The J gene is TRBJ1-1, the V gene TRBV16; a weak D match, TRBD1 (5 bases). Germline V gives CDR1 KGHSY, CDR2 FQNENV. The CDR3 is 16 amino acids. Trimming cost V 0 bases and J 4 bases, with 15 bases left between them.

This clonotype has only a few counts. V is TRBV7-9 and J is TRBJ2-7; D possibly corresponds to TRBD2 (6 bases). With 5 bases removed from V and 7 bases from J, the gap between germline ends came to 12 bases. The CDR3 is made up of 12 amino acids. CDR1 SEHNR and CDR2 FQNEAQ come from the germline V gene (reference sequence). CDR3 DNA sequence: TGTGCCAGCAGCCCAAGCAGCGGGGAGCAGTACGTC. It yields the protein CASSPSSGEQYV.

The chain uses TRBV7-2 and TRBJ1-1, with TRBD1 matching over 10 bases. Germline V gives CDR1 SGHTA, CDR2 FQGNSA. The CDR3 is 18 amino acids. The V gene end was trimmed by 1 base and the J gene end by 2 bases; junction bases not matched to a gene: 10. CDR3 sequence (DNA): TGTGCCAGCAGCTTAGTGGGGACAGGGGTAGGAGGAAACACTGAAGCTTTCTTT. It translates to CASSLVGTGVGGNTEAFF.

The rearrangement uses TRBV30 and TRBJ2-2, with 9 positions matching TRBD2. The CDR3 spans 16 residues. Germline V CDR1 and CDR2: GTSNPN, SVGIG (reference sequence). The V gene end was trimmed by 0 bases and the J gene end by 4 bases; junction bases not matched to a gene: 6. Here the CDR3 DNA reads TGTGCCTGGAGTGTACGGGGACTAGCTCTCACCGGGGAGCTGTTTTTT. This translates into CAWSVRGLALTGELFF.

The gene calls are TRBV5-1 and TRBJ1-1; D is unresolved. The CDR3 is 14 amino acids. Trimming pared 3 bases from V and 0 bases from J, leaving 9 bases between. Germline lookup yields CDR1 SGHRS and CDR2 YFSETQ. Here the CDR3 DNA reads TGCGCCAGCAGCTCCGGGGAGGTGAACACTGAAGCTTTCTTT. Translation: CASSSGEVNTEAFF.

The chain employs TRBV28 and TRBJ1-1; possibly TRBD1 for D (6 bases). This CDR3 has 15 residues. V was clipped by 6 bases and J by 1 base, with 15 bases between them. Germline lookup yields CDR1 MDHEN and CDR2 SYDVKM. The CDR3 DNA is TGTGCCAGCAGCCCCTACGAGACAGGGAACACTGAAGCTTTCTTT. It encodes CASSPYETGNTEAFF.

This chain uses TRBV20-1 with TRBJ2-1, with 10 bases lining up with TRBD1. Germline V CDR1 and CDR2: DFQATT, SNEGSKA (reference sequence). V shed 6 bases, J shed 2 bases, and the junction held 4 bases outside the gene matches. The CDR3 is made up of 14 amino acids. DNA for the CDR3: TGCAGTGCCAGGACAGGGGGACCCTACAATGAGCAGTTCTTC. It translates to CSARTGGPYNEQFF.

CDR3 sequence (DNA): TGCGCCAGCAGTGAAGTCGGGTCAACTAATGAAAAACTGTTTTTT. Translation gives CASSEVGSTNEKLFF. This chain links TRBV4-3 with TRBJ1-4; D unresolved. Germline CDR1 is LGHNA and CDR2 is YSLEER. The CDR3 spans 15 residues. Trimming removed 6 bases from V and 0 bases from J, with 11 bases in between.

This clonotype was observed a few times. The CDR3 is CASSTDRAGTEAFF. In DNA, the CDR3 is TGTGCCAGCAGTACGGACAGGGCTGGCACTGAAGCTTTCTTT. The rearrangement uses TRBV6-5 and TRBJ1-1, with TRBD1 identical over 8 bases. The V segment lost 5 bases and the J segment 4 bases; nucleotides outside the gene matches: 6. The germline CDR1 and CDR2 sequences are MNHEY and SVGAGI. This CDR3 region has 14 residues.

Here the CDR3 reads CSARPSRSGGYQETQYF. The CDR3 nucleotides read TGCAGTGCTAGACCGTCTCGGAGCGGGGGGTACCAAGAGACCCAGTACTTC. J is TRBJ2-5 and V is TRBV20-1, with 9 positions matching TRBD2. This CDR3 is 17 amino acids long. With V trimmed by 2 bases and J by 0 bases, 10 bases remained unmatched. Germline values: CDR1 DFQATT, CDR2 SNEGSKA (reference sequence).

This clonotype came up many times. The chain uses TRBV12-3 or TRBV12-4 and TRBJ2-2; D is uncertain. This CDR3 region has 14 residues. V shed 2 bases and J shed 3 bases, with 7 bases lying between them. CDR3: CASSLSGYTGELFF. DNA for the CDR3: TGTGCCAGCAGTTTATCCGGGTACACCGGGGAGCTGTTTTTT.

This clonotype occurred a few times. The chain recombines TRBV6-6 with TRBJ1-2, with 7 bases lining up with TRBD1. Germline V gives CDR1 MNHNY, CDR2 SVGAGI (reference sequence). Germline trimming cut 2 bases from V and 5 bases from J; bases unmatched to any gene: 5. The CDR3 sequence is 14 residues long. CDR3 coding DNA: TGTGCCAGCAGTTACCTTGGACAGGCTTATGGCTACACCTTC. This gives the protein CASSYLGQAYGYTF.

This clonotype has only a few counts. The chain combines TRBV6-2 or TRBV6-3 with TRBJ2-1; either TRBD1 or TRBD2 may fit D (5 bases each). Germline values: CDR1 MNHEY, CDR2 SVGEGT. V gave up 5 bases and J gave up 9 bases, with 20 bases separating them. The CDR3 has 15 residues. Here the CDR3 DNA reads TGTGCCAGCAGTAGGTTGGGACCCACAGGCAGTGAGCAGTTCTTC. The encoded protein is CASSRLGPTGSEQFF.

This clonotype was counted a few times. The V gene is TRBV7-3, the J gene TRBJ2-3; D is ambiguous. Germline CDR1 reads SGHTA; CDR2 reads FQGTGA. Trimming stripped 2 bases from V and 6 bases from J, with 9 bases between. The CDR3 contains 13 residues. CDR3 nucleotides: TGTGCCAGCAGCTTATCGGCGTCGGATACGCAGTATTTT. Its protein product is CASSLSASDTQYF.

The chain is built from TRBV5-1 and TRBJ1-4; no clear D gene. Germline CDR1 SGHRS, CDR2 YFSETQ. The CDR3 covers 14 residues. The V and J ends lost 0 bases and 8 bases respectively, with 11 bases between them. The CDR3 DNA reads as TGCGCCAGCAGCTTGGACAGCTTCGGAGAAAAACTGTTTTTT. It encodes CASSLDSFGEKLFF.

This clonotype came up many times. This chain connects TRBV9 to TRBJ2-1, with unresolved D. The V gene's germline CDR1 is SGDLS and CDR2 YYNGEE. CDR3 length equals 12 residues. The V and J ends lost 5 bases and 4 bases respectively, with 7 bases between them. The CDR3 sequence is CASSNPYNEQFF. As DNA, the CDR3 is TGTGCCAGCAGTAACCCTTACAATGAGCAGTTCTTC.